This T cell receptor beta chain was recorded in a study of cytomegalovirus exposure and HLA in healthy donors. The overall study: As released early, the data held about 85 million unique TCRs from HLA-typed donors.

The PCR was carried out with 60 Vbeta primers and 13 Jbeta primers. TCRdb keeps only in-frame clones here, not all; method: immunoSEQ multiplex PCR. The sample records about 130,000 clones, 60% to 85% being singletons. This clone was seen a few times. Antigen specificity is unknown. Findings and limits, study-wide: A later analysis associated 16,000 or so TCR beta sequences with HLA alleles at a 0.05 false discovery rate. Productive status was seen about 90% or about 30% of the time for most TCR beta V segments in an earlier analysis. In a later analysis, a missense DCLRE1C variant was linked to TCR beta V- and J-gene trimming.

There are 15 residues in the CDR3. The germline CDR1 and CDR2 sequences are LNHDA and SQIVND (reference sequence). Trimming removed 3 bases from V and 0 bases from J, with 11 bases in between. The chain combines TRBV19 with TRBJ1-2; D might be TRBD1 (6 bases). This receptor was taken from a female donor in good health and CMV-seronegative. The source material was PBMCs. The CDR3, as DNA: TGTGCCAGTAGTATCGGGACACTACCTAACTATGGCTACACCTTC. Encoded protein: CASSIGTLPNYGYTF.